A selection of T cell receptor beta chains follows, all from one sample in a study of blood T cell repertoires in COVID-19. TCRdb's copy holds only in-frame clones and misses some; the assay was immunoSEQ multiplex PCR. The table lists approximately 280,000 clones, roughly four fifths of them singletons. Sequences were obtained from PBMCs or T cells enriched from blood (not recorded which). Receptors were obtained from a man in his forties who had been exposed to COVID-19. The CDR3 runs from the conserved cysteine through the conserved F or W. Fields, in order: V gene, D gene, clone size, J gene, CDR3 protein, CDR3 DNA. A D gene is named only where the DNA matches it firmly. A clone size is listed for some rows: how often the clone was seen (once, few, many), or a class if it is expanded.

v_gene: TRBV3-1/TRBV3-2; d_gene: -; abundance: -; j_gene: TRBJ1-6; CDR3aa: CASSQRRENSPLHF; CDR3nt: TGTGCCAGCAGCCAACGGAGAGAAAATTCACCCCTCCACTTT
v_gene: TRBV19; d_gene: TRBD1; abundance: -; j_gene: TRBJ1-2; CDR3aa: CASSPGTVFNYGYTF; CDR3nt: TGTGCCAGTAGTCCCGGGACAGTTTTTAACTATGGCTACACCTTC
v_gene: TRBV28; d_gene: -; abundance: -; j_gene: TRBJ2-3; CDR3aa: CASSLSGYTDTQYF; CDR3nt: TGTGCCAGCAGTTTAAGCGGGTACACAGATACGCAGTATTTT
v_gene: TRBV5-6; d_gene: -; abundance: -; j_gene: TRBJ1-5; CDR3aa: CASSRRQGNQPQHF; CDR3nt: TGTGCCAGCAGTCGTCGACAGGGCAATCAGCCCCAGCATTTT
v_gene: TRBV10-3; d_gene: TRBD1; abundance: -; j_gene: TRBJ2-2; CDR3aa: CAIKGQVSSTGELFF; CDR3nt: TGTGCCATCAAGGGACAGGTTTCGTCCACCGGGGAGCTGTTTTTT
v_gene: TRBV10-3; d_gene: TRBD1; abundance: -; j_gene: TRBJ2-1; CDR3aa: CAIRGTGGNEQFF; CDR3nt: TGTGCCATCAGGGGGACAGGGGGCAATGAGCAGTTCTTC
v_gene: TRBV5-1; d_gene: -; abundance: -; j_gene: TRBJ2-1; CDR3aa: CASSLSIERYNEQFF; CDR3nt: TGCGCCAGCAGCTTAAGTATTGAGCGCTACAATGAGCAGTTCTTC
v_gene: TRBV11-2; d_gene: TRBD2; abundance: -; j_gene: TRBJ2-3; CDR3aa: CASSSTNIAGGPRDTQYF; CDR3nt: TGTGCCAGCAGCTCAACCAATATAGCGGGAGGGCCCAGGGATACGCAGTATTTT
v_gene: TRBV4-1; d_gene: TRBD2; abundance: once; j_gene: TRBJ2-7; CDR3aa: CASSPRGGSSYEQYF; CDR3nt: TGCGCCAGCAGCCCCCGGGGAGGGAGCTCCTACGAGCAGTACTTC
v_gene: TRBV5-1; d_gene: TRBD1; abundance: -; j_gene: TRBJ1-2; CDR3aa: CASSLEKGQGGPGYGYTF; CDR3nt: TGCGCCAGCAGCTTGGAGAAGGGACAGGGAGGGCCAGGCTATGGCTACACCTTC
v_gene: TRBV28; d_gene: -; abundance: once; j_gene: TRBJ2-7; CDR3aa: CASSFDTPYEQYF; CDR3nt: TGTGCCAGCAGTTTTGACACCCCCTACGAGCAGTACTTC
v_gene: TRBV5-1; d_gene: TRBD2; abundance: once; j_gene: TRBJ2-7; CDR3aa: CASTAGGPSWEQYF; CDR3nt: TGCGCCAGCACGGCGGGAGGGCCCTCTTGGGAGCAGTACTTC
v_gene: TRBV5-4; d_gene: -; abundance: -; j_gene: TRBJ2-2; CDR3aa: CASSLGQGGELFF; CDR3nt: TGTGCCAGCAGCTTGGGGCAGGGGGGGGAGCTGTTTTTT
v_gene: TRBV4-1; d_gene: -; abundance: -; j_gene: TRBJ2-2; CDR3aa: CASSQDFPTPFTGELFF; CDR3nt: TGCGCCAGCAGCCAAGACTTTCCGACTCCATTCACCGGGGAGCTGTTTTTT
v_gene: TRBV5-1; d_gene: TRBD1; abundance: -; j_gene: TRBJ1-4; CDR3aa: CASSTEPRQGLFF; CDR3nt: TGCGCCAGCAGCACAGAACCTCGACAGGGACTGTTTTTT
v_gene: TRBV30; d_gene: -; abundance: -; j_gene: TRBJ1-2; CDR3aa: CAWSPTGNGYTF; CDR3nt: TGTGCCTGGAGTCCAACAGGGAATGGCTACACCTTC
v_gene: TRBV19; d_gene: TRBD2; abundance: -; j_gene: TRBJ2-5; CDR3aa: CASSPPSGRVETQYF; CDR3nt: TGTGCCAGTAGTCCCCCTAGCGGGAGGGTGGAGACCCAGTACTTC
v_gene: TRBV10-2; d_gene: TRBD1; abundance: -; j_gene: TRBJ1-5; CDR3aa: CASRGQGNQPQHF; CDR3nt: TGCGCCAGCAGAGGACAGGGAAATCAGCCCCAGCATTTT
v_gene: TRBV9; d_gene: TRBD2; abundance: -; j_gene: TRBJ2-3; CDR3aa: CASSSRLAGGVTDTQYF; CDR3nt: TGTGCCAGCAGCTCACGACTAGCGGGAGGCGTGACAGATACGCAGTATTTT
v_gene: TRBV29-1; d_gene: TRBD2; abundance: -; j_gene: TRBJ2-1; CDR3aa: CSVVAGTSLEQFF; CDR3nt: TGCAGCGTTGTTGCCGGGACTAGTCTTGAGCAGTTCTTC
v_gene: TRBV9; d_gene: TRBD1; abundance: -; j_gene: TRBJ2-5; CDR3aa: CASSVGQGERETQYF; CDR3nt: TGTGCCAGCAGCGTTGGACAGGGGGAGCGAGAGACCCAGTACTTC
v_gene: TRBV19; d_gene: TRBD2; abundance: -; j_gene: TRBJ2-7; CDR3aa: CALQPGLALSYEQYF; CDR3nt: TGTGCCCTACAACCGGGACTAGCGCTCTCCTACGAGCAGTACTTC
v_gene: TRBV5-1; d_gene: TRBD1; abundance: -; j_gene: TRBJ1-2; CDR3aa: CASSPRQGYSYGYTF; CDR3nt: TGCGCCAGCAGCCCCCGACAGGGGTATAGTTATGGCTACACCTTC
v_gene: TRBV9; d_gene: TRBD2; abundance: -; j_gene: TRBJ2-1; CDR3aa: CASSASGVSWDEQFF; CDR3nt: TGTGCCAGCAGCGCTAGCGGGGTAAGCTGGGATGAGCAGTTCTTC
v_gene: TRBV30; d_gene: -; abundance: few; j_gene: TRBJ2-7; CDR3aa: CALRRTGNSYEQYF; CDR3nt: TGTGCCCTTCGCAGGACGGGGAATTCCTACGAGCAGTACTTC
v_gene: TRBV25-1; d_gene: TRBD1; abundance: -; j_gene: TRBJ1-1; CDR3aa: CASTTGVGTEAFF; CDR3nt: TGTGCCAGCACCACAGGGGTGGGCACTGAAGCTTTCTTT
v_gene: TRBV9; d_gene: -; abundance: -; j_gene: TRBJ1-2; CDR3aa: CASSGYGTNLGYGYTF; CDR3nt: TGTGCCAGCAGCGGTTACGGGACAAACTTAGGCTATGGCTACACCTTC
v_gene: TRBV2; d_gene: -; abundance: -; j_gene: TRBJ1-2; CDR3aa: CASSEDGGLRYGYTF; CDR3nt: TGTGCCAGCAGTGAAGACGGCGGCCTCCGATATGGCTACACCTTC
v_gene: TRBV5-6; d_gene: -; abundance: -; j_gene: TRBJ2-5; CDR3aa: CASSQGLRQETQYF; CDR3nt: TGTGCCAGCAGCCAGGGGTTGCGGCAAGAGACCCAGTACTTC
v_gene: TRBV11-2; d_gene: -; abundance: -; j_gene: TRBJ2-1; CDR3aa: CASTLVVNEQFF; CDR3nt: TGTGCCAGCACCCTCGTAGTCAATGAGCAGTTCTTC
v_gene: TRBV5-1; d_gene: -; abundance: -; j_gene: TRBJ2-5; CDR3aa: CASSGGSVGTQYF; CDR3nt: TGCGCCAGCAGCGGGGGGTCCGTGGGGACCCAGTACTTC
v_gene: TRBV27; d_gene: TRBD1; abundance: -; j_gene: TRBJ2-7; CDR3aa: CASSSDRAYEQYF; CDR3nt: TGTGCCAGCAGTTCCGACAGGGCCTACGAGCAGTACTTC
v_gene: TRBV27; d_gene: TRBD1; abundance: -; j_gene: TRBJ2-1; CDR3aa: CASSLPGTGLNEQFF; CDR3nt: TGTGCCAGCAGTTTGCCCGGGACAGGGCTCAATGAGCAGTTCTTC
v_gene: TRBV6-5; d_gene: -; abundance: -; j_gene: TRBJ1-6; CDR3aa: CASTSGFTSPLHF; CDR3nt: TGTGCCAGCACCTCAGGGTTTACTTCACCCCTCCACTTT
v_gene: TRBV19; d_gene: -; abundance: -; j_gene: TRBJ1-3; CDR3aa: CATPARLGNTIYF; CDR3nt: TGTGCCACCCCGGCCCGTCTGGGCAACACCATATATTTT
v_gene: TRBV6-5; d_gene: -; abundance: once; j_gene: TRBJ1-2; CDR3aa: CASSYWGVQGYTF; CDR3nt: TGTGCCAGCAGTTACTGGGGGGTCCAGGGCTACACCTTC
v_gene: TRBV3-1/TRBV3-2; d_gene: -; abundance: -; j_gene: TRBJ1-2; CDR3aa: CASGLLGSPNNGYTF; CDR3nt: TGTGCCAGCGGACTTCTCGGGTCCCCAAACAATGGCTACACCTTC
v_gene: TRBV7-2; d_gene: -; abundance: -; j_gene: TRBJ2-1; CDR3aa: CASSYRVSGNEQFF; CDR3nt: TGTGCCAGCAGCTACAGGGTATCGGGCAATGAGCAGTTCTTC
v_gene: TRBV28; d_gene: -; abundance: -; j_gene: TRBJ2-7; CDR3aa: CASSLDTYLWYF; CDR3nt: TGTGCCAGCAGTTTAGACACCTACCTGTGGTACTTC
v_gene: TRBV5-1; d_gene: -; abundance: -; j_gene: TRBJ2-5; CDR3aa: CASSHPGHQYF; CDR3nt: TGCGCCAGCAGCCATCCCGGACACCAGTACTTC